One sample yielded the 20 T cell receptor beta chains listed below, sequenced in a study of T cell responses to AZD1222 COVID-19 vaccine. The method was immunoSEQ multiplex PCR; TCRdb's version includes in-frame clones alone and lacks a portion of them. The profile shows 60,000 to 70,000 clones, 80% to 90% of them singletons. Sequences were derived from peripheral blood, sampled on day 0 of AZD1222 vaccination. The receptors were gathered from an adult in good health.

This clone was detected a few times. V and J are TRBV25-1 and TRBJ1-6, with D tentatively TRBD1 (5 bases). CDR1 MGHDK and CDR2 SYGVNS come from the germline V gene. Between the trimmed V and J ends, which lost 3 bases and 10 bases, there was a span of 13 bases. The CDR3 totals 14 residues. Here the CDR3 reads CASSDVGRGSPLHF. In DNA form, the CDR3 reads TGTGCCAGCAGTGACGTGGGGCGCGGGTCACCCCTCCACTTT.

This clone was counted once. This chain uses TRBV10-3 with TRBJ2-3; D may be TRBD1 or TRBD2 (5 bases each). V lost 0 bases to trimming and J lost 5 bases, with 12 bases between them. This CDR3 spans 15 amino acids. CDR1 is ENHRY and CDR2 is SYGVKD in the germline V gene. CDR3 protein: CAISESGAKRDTQYF. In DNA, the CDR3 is TGTGCCATCAGTGAGTCCGGGGCTAAACGAGATACGCAGTATTTT.

In nucleotides, the CDR3 is TGTGCCAGCAGTGATACAGGGGGCAGCTTCTATGGCTACACCTTC. As protein: CASSDTGGSFYGYTF. The chain combines TRBV6-1 with TRBJ1-2; 9 bases line up with TRBD1. With 3 bases clipped from V and 4 bases from J, the junction kept 6 bases outside the gene matches. CDR1 is MNHNS and CDR2 is SASEGT in the germline V gene. CDR3 length: 15 amino acids.

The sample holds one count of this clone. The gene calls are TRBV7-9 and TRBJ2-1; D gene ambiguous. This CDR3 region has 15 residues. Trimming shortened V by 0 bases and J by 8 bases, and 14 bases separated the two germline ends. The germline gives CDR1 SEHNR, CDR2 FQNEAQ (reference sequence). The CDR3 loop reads CASSLARPGWDEQFF. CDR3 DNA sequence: TGTGCCAGCAGCTTAGCTCGGCCAGGATGGGATGAGCAGTTCTTC.

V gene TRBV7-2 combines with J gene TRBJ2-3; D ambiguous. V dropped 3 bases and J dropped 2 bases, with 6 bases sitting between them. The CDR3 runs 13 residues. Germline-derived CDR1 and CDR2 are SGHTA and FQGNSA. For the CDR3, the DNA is TGTGCCAGCAGCTTCAAGTACACAGATACGCAGTATTTT. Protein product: CASSFKYTDTQYF.

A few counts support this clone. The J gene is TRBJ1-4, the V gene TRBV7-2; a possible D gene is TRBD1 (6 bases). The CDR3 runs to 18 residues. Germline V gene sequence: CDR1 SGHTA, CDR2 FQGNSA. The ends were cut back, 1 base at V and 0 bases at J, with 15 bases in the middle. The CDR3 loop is CASSLGRTAKATNEKLFF. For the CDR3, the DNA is TGTGCCAGCAGCTTAGGCCGGACAGCAAAGGCAACTAATGAAAAACTGTTTTTT.

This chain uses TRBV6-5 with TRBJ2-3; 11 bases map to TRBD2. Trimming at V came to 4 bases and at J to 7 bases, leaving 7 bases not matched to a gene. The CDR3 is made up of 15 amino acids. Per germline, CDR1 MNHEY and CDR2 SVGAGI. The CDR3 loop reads CASSSVAGGPNTQYF. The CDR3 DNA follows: TGTGCCAGCAGTTCGGTAGCGGGGGGGCCGAATACGCAGTATTTT.

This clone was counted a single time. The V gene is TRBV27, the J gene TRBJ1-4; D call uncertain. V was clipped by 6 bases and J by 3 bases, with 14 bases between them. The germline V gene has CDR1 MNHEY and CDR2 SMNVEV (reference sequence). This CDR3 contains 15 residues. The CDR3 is CASRPYRAPNEKLFF. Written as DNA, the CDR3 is TGTGCCAGCAGACCTTACCGGGCCCCTAATGAAAAACTGTTTTTT.

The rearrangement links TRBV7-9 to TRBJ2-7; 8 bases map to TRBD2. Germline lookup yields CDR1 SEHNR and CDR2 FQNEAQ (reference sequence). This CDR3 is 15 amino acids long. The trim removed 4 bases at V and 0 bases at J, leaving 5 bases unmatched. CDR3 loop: CASSWSGGSSYEQYF. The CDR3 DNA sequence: TGTGCCAGCAGCTGGAGCGGGGGCTCCTCCTACGAGCAGTACTTC. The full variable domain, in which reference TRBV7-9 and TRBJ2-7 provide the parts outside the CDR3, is DTGVSQNPRHKITKRGQNVTFRCDPISEHNRLYWYRQTLGQGPEFLTYFQNEAQLEKSRLLSDRFSAERPKGSFSTLEIQRTEQGDSAMYLCASSWSGGSSYEQYFGPGTRLTVT.

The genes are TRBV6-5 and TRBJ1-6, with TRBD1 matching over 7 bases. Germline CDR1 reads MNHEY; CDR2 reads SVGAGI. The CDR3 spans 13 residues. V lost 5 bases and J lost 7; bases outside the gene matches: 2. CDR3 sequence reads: CASSQGGNSPLHF. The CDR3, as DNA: TGTGCCAGCAGTCAGGGGGGCAATTCACCCCTCCACTTT.

CDR3 region: CPVGGSPEAFF. The CDR3, as DNA: TGTCCTGTAGGGGGGAGCCCTGAAGCTTTCTTT. This rearrangement joins TRBV2 to TRBJ1-1, with a possible D match to TRBD1 (6 bases). CDR1 and CDR2 from the germline V gene are SNHLY and FYNNEI. CDR3 size: 11 residues.

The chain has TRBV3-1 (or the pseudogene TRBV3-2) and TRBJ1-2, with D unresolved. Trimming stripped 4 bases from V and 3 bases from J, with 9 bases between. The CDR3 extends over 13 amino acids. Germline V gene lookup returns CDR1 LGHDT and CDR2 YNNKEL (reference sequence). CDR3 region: CASSRVLDYGYTF. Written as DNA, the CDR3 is TGTGCCAGCAGCCGAGTTCTGGACTATGGCTACACCTTC.

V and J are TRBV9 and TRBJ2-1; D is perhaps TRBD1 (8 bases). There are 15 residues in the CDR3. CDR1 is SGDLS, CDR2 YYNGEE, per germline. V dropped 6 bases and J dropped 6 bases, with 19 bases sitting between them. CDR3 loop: CASTRGGQGANEQFF. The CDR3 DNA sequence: TGTGCCAGCACCAGGGGGGGCCAGGGGGCCAATGAGCAGTTCTTC.

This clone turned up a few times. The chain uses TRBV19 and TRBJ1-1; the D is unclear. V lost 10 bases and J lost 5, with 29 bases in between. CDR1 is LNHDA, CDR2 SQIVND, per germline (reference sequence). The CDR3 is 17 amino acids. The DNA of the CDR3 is TGTGCCACCACAAGAGGCCCCGCATCCCAGGCAAGGACTGAAGCTTTCTTT. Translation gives CATTRGPASQARTEAFF.

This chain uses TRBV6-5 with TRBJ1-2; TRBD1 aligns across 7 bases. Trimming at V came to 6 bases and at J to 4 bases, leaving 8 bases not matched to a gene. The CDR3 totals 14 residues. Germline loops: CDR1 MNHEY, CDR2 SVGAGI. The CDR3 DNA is TGTGCCAGCAGGGTCAGGGACAGCTCCTATGGCTACACCTTC. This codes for CASRVRDSSYGYTF.

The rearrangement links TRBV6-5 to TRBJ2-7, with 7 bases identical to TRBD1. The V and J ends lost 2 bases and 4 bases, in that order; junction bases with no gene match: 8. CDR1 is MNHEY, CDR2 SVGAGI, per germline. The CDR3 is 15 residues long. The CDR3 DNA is TGTGCCAGCAGTTACGGGGGAAGGGGGCAATACGAGCAGTACTTC. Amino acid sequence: CASSYGGRGQYEQYF.

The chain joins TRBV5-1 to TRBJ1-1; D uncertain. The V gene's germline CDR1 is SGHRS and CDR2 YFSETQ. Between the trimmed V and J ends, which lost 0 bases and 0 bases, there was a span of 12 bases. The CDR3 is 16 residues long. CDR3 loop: CASSLGWEAMNTEAFF. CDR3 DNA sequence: TGCGCCAGCAGCTTGGGGTGGGAAGCAATGAACACTGAAGCTTTCTTT.

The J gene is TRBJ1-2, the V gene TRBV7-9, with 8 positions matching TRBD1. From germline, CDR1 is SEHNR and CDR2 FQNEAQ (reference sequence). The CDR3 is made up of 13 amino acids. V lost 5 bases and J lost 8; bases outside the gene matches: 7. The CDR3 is CASSPETGAGYTF. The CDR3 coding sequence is TGTGCCAGCAGCCCCGAGACAGGGGCGGGCTACACCTTC.

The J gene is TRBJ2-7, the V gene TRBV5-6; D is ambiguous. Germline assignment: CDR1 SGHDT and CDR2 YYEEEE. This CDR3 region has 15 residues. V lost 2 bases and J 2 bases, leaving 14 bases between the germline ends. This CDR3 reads CASSFTGRGTYEQYF. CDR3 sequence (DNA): TGTGCCAGCAGCTTTACGGGCCGCGGAACCTACGAGCAGTACTTC. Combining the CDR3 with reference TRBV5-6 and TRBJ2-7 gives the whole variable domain DAGVTQSPTHLIKTRGQQVTLRCSPKSGHDTVSWYQQALGQGPQFIFQYYEEEERQRGNFPDRFSGHQFPNYSSELNVNALLLGDSALYLCASSFTGRGTYEQYFGPGTRLTVT.

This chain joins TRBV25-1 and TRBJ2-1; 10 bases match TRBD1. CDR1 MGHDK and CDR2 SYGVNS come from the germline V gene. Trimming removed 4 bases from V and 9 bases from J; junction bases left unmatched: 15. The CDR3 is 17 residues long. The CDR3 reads CASSVAPGQGGVGEQFF. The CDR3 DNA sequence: TGTGCCAGCAGTGTGGCCCCCGGACAGGGGGGAGTAGGTGAGCAGTTCTTC.